Sequencing of this T cell receptor beta chain was carried out in a study of shared clonotypes between healthy human individuals. Overall study results and limits: Clonotype sharing among donors likely depends on sequencing depth.

This clone was recorded once. Its antigen is still unknown. V shed 6 bases and J shed 1 base, with 9 bases lying between them. Germline V gene lookup returns CDR1 MNHEY and CDR2 SMNVEV (reference sequence). CDR3 length: 13 amino acids. The table came from immunoSEQ multiplex PCR; TCRdb's copy has only in-frame clones and leaves some out. The profile shows some 2 million clones, over 85% of them singletons. Naive CD8 populations comprised CD45RO-negative cells positively selected for CCR7, excluding terminally differentiated effector memory CD45RA+ cells. This chain joins TRBV27 and TRBJ1-2; D possibly corresponds to TRBD1 (5 bases). The clonotype comes from a man between 18 and 35 years old in good health. What was sequenced was naive CD8+ T cells sorted from blood. The CDR3 DNA is TGTGCCAGCAGCCAACAGGTTAACTATGGCTACACCTTC. Its translation: CASSQQVNYGYTF.